These 17 T cell receptor beta chains came from one sample sequenced in a study of T cell repertoires in cytomegalovirus infection (dated by TCRdb to the late 2010s). The reads were generated on an Illumina HiSeq 1500. The public reads were reanalyzed by TCRdb: fastp trimming at Q25, MiXCR alignment, in-frame beta chains only. Every CDR3 protein is listed once, alongside the most common genes and DNA of its rows. The sample table holds roughly 640,000 distinct CDR3 sequences, of which roughly a quarter were seen once. 7% to 9% of the sample lies in the top ten. Sequenced input: CD8+ T cells from PBMCs. All receptors come from a human donor in good health (CMV status not recorded). Some clones in this sample may be carry-over from other donors' samples.

The chain combines TRBV5-1 with TRBJ2-1; D unclear. Germline CDR1 is SGHRS and CDR2 is YFSETQ. Trimming cost V 1 base and J 0 bases, with 8 bases left between them. The CDR3 sequence is 15 residues long. CDR3 bases: TGCGCCAGCAGCTTGAATAGACTCTCCTACAATGAGCAGTTCTTC. It is translated as CASSLNRLSYNEQFF.

This clonotype was counted between two and nine times. This chain connects TRBV20-1 to TRBJ1-2; D might be TRBD1 (5 bases). Germline V lookup: CDR1 DFQATT, CDR2 SNEGSKA (reference sequence). The CDR3 length is 11 residues. Trimming left V 1 base short and J 10 bases short, with 10 bases between. The CDR3 region has the DNA TGCAGTGCTAGAGTAGACAGAACCTACACCTTC. It is translated as CSARVDRTYTF.

The V gene is TRBV11-2, the J gene TRBJ1-2; D remains unclear. The CDR3 is 13 residues long. The germline V gene encodes CDR1 SGHAT and CDR2 FQNNGV. Between the trimmed V and J ends, which lost 3 bases and 2 bases, there was a span of 7 bases. CDR3 DNA: TGTGCCAGCAGCTTTGTGACAAACTATGGCTACACCTTC. Its protein is CASSFVTNYGYTF.

The sample holds a few counts of this clonotype. This chain joins TRBV20-1 and TRBJ1-2, with D uncertain. Germline CDR1 is DFQATT and CDR2 is SNEGSKA (reference sequence). The CDR3 covers 12 residues. Trimming shortened V by 6 bases and J by 2 bases, and 10 bases separated the two germline ends. The chain's CDR3 is CSAGPKNYGYTF. Here the CDR3 DNA reads TGCAGTGCGGGCCCCAAAAACTATGGCTACACCTTC.

This clonotype came up a few times. The rearrangement uses TRBV6-6 and TRBJ2-1; 8 nucleotides match TRBD1. CDR3 length equals 15 residues. Trimming at V came to 5 bases and at J to 2 bases, leaving 5 bases not matched to a gene. Germline values: CDR1 MNHNY, CDR2 SVGAGI (reference sequence). This CDR3 is CASSQSQGAYNEQFF. CDR3 DNA sequence: TGTGCCAGCAGTCAATCACAGGGGGCCTACAATGAGCAGTTCTTC.

This chain connects TRBV28 to TRBJ1-2, with D possibly matching TRBD1 (5 bases). The CDR3 covers 14 residues. Trimming stripped 7 bases from V and 3 bases from J, with 15 bases between. The germline V gene encodes CDR1 MDHEN and CDR2 SYDVKM. The CDR3 loop reads CASNPNRDYYGYTF. In DNA, the CDR3 is TGTGCCAGCAACCCGAACCGGGACTACTATGGCTACACCTTC.

In this sample, this clonotype turned up a few times. The rearrangement joins TRBV20-1 to TRBJ1-2, with D possibly being TRBD1 (6 bases). Trimming stripped 2 bases from V and 3 bases from J, with 10 bases between. The germline V gene has CDR1 DFQATT and CDR2 SNEGSKA (reference sequence). The CDR3 totals 13 residues. The CDR3 DNA reads as TGCAGTGCTAGAACAGGGACCTACTATGGCTACACCTTC. It codes for CSARTGTYYGYTF.

This clonotype was observed at least ten times. J is TRBJ2-1 and V is TRBV27; TRBD1 agrees at 10 bases. V gave up 5 bases and J gave up 2 bases; unmatched junction bases: 3. The CDR3 consists of 15 residues. CDR1 and CDR2 from the germline V gene are MNHEY and SMNVEV (reference sequence). CDR3 in amino acids: CASSHGTGAYNEQFF. CDR3 sequence (DNA): TGTGCCAGCAGTCACGGGACAGGGGCCTACAATGAGCAGTTCTTC.

At least ten counts were recorded for this clonotype. The chain employs TRBV7-2 and TRBJ1-5; D uncertain. The germline gives CDR1 SGHTA, CDR2 FQGNSA. The CDR3 totals 14 residues. V gave up 5 bases and J gave up 5 bases, with 13 bases separating them. Here the CDR3 reads CASSPTSQYQPQHF. The DNA for the CDR3 is TGTGCCAGCAGCCCTACCAGCCAGTATCAGCCCCAGCATTTT.

This clonotype was counted between two and nine times. V gene TRBV5-6 combines with J gene TRBJ2-7; weak D call: TRBD1 (6 bases). V was cut by 4 bases and J by 2 bases, with 16 bases left in between. CDR3 length: 15 residues. Germline lookup yields CDR1 SGHDT and CDR2 YYEEEE. DNA of the CDR3: TGTGCCAGCAGCCAGAGCCAGGGGCGCCCCTACGAGCAGTACTTC. Protein sequence: CASSQSQGRPYEQYF.

The table lists this clonotype with a few counts. The chain couples TRBV7-6 to TRBJ1-1, with D perhaps TRBD1 (5 bases). The CDR3 loop spans 17 amino acids. V lost 1 base, J lost 0 bases, and 15 bases lay in between. The germline gives CDR1 SGHVS, CDR2 FNYEAQ. This CDR3 is CASSLVIGTIMNTEAFF. Written as DNA, the CDR3 is TGTGCCAGCAGCTTAGTAATTGGGACGATTATGAACACTGAAGCTTTCTTT.

The chain employs TRBV29-1 and TRBJ2-7; D is unresolved. CDR1 and CDR2 from the germline V gene are SQVTM and ANQGSEA. The CDR3 totals 12 residues. The V gene lost 8 bases and the J gene lost 2 bases, with 13 bases spanning the gap. For the CDR3, the DNA is TGCAGCATCGTCAGCGACACCTACGAGCAGTACTTC. As protein: CSIVSDTYEQYF.

There are many counts of this clonotype. The junction differs from germline at one of its ends, possibly a read error. V usage is TRBV7-7 and J usage is TRBJ2-7; possible D gene TRBD1, 5 bases. Germline CDR1 is SSHAT and CDR2 is FNYEAQ (reference sequence). The CDR3 is 16 amino acids. CDR3 protein: CASSRTPNRMNYEQYF. The CDR3 DNA is TGTGCTAGCAGCCGCACTCCCAACAGGATGAACTACGAGCAGTACTTC.

This clonotype came up many times. The chain employs TRBV25-1 and TRBJ1-5; TRBD1 is a possible D gene (6 bases). Trimming left V 5 bases short and J 6 bases short, with 11 bases between. The length of the CDR3 is 13 residues. Germline assignment: CDR1 MGHDK and CDR2 SYGVNS. This chain's CDR3 is CASSRQGSQPQHF. The DNA for the CDR3 is TGTGCCAGCAGTAGGCAGGGGAGTCAGCCCCAGCATTTT. The full variable domain, rest sourced from reference TRBV25-1 and TRBJ1-5, is EADIYQTPRYLVIGTGKKITLECSQTMGHDKMYWYQQDPGMELHLIHYSYGVNSTEKGDLSSESTVSRIRTEHFPLTLESARPSHTSQYLCASSRQGSQPQHFGDGTRLSIL.

This clonotype has more than one count but fewer than ten. This rearrangement joins TRBV6-2 or TRBV6-3 to TRBJ2-1; 8 bases agree with TRBD1. This CDR3 spans 16 amino acids. J lost 9 bases, V lost 0 bases, and 10 bases had no gene match. Germline lookup yields CDR1 MNHEY and CDR2 SVGEGT. Here the CDR3 DNA reads TGTGCCAGCAGTTACTCACGGGACAGGTATGAAGGTGAGCAGTTCTTC. It specifies CASSYSRDRYEGEQFF.

There are many counts of this clonotype. This chain connects TRBV7-8 to TRBJ2-3, with unresolved D. V lost 0 bases and J lost 1, with 11 bases in between. This CDR3 is built from 16 residues. Germline V gene lookup returns CDR1 SGHVS and CDR2 FQNEAQ. CDR3 DNA: TGTGCCAGCAGCTTAGCCCTCTTGGATGGCACAGATACGCAGTATTTT. It translates to CASSLALLDGTDTQYF.

At least ten counts were recorded for this clonotype. The rearrangement links TRBV7-2 to TRBJ2-5; D may correspond to TRBD1 or TRBD2 (5 bases each). The CDR3 loop spans 15 amino acids. In germline, CDR1 is SGHTA, CDR2 FQGNSA. V was pared by 4 bases and J by 3 bases, with 15 bases between. The CDR3 reads CASSSRALGEETQYF. CDR3 in DNA: TGTGCCAGCAGCTCTCGGGCCCTGGGGGAAGAGACCCAGTACTTC.